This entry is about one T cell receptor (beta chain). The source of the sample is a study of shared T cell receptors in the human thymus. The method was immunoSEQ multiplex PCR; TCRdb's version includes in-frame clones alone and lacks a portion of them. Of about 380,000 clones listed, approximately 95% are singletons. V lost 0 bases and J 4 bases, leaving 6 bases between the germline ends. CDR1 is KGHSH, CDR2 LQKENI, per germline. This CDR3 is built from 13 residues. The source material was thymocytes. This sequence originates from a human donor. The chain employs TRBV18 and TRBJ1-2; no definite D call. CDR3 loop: CASSPPRTYGYTF. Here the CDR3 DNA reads TGTGCCAGCTCACCACCGCGGACCTATGGCTACACCTTC.